The text below deals with one T cell receptor beta chain. At one end the junction does not follow the germline gene, possibly because of a read error. The sample originates from a study of Graves' ophthalmopathy and Graves' hyperthyroidism. TCR beta CDR3 amplification used RNA transcripts. After a first-round RT-PCR with HTBI primers, a second-round multiplex PCR was run. TCRdb used MiXCR to reprocess the multiplex PCR reads, holding one entry per CDR3 protein. This sample has fewer than 350,000 distinct CDR3 sequences, with under 20% found just once. CDR3 size: 11 residues. CDR1 is MNHEY, CDR2 SMNVEV, per germline (reference sequence).

The TCR was taken from an adult man with Graves' ophthalmopathy. Sequenced input: peripheral blood. V is TRBV27 and J is TRBJ2-7; D is uncertain. The CDR3 DNA sequence: TGTGCCAGCAGTTCTAGTTACGCGCAGTACTTC. Protein: CASSSSYAQYF.